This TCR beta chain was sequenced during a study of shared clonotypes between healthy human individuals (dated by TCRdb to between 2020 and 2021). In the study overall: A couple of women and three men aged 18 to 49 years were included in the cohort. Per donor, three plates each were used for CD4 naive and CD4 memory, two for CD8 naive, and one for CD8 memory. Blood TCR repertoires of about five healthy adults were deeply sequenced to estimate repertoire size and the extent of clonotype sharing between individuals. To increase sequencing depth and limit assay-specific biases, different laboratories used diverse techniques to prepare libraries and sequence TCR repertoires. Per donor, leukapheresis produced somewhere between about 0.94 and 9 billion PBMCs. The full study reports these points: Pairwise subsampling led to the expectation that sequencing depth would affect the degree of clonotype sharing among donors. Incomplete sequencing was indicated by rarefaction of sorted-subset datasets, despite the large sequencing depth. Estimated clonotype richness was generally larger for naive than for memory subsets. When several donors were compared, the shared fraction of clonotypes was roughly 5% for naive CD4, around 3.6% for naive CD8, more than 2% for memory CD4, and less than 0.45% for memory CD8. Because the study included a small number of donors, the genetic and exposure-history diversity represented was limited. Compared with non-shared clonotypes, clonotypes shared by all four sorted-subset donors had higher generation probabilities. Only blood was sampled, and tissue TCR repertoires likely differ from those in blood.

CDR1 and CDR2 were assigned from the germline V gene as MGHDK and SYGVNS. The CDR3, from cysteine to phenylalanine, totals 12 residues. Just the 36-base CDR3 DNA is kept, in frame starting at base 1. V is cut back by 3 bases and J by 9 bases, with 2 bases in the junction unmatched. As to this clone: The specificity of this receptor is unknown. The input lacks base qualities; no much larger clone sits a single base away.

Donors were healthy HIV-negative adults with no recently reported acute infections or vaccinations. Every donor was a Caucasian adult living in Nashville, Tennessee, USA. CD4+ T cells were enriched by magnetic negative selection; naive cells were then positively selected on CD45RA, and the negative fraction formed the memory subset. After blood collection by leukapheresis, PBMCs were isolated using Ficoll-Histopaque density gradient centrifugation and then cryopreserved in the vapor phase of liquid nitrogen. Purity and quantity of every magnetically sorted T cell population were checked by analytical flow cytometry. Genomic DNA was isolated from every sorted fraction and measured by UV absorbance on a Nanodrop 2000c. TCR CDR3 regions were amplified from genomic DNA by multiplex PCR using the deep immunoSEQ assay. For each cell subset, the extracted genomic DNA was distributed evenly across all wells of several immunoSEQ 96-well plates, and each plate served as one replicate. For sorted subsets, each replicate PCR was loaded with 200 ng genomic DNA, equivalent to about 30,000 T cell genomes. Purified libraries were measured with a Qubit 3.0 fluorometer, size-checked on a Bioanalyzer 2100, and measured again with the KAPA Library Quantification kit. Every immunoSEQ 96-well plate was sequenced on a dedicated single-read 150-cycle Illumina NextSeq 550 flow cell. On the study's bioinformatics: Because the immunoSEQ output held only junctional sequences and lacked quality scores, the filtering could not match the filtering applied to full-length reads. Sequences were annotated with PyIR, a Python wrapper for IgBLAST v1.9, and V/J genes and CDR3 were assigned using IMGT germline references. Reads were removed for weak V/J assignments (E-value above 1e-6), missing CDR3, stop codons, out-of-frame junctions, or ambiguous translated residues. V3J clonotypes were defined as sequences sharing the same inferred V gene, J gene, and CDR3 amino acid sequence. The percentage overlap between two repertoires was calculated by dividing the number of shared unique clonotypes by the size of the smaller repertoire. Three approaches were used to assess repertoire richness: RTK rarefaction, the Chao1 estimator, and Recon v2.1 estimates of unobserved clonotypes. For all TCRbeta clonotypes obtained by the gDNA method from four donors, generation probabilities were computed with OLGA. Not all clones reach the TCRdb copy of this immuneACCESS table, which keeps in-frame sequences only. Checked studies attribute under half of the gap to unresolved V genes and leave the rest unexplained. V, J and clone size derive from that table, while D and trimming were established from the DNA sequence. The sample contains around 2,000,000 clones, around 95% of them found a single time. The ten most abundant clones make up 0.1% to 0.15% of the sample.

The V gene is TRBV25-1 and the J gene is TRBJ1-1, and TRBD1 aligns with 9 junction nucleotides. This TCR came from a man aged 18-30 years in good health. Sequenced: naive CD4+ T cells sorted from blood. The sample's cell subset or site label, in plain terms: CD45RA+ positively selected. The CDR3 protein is CASSDDRGKAFF. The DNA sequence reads TGTGCCAGCAGTGACGACAGGGGGAAAGCTTTCTTT.